This T cell receptor beta chain was identified during a study of cytomegalovirus exposure and HLA in healthy donors. The study's findings and limits: A prior analysis recorded that most TCR beta V segments were productive about 87% or about 30% of the time. Judged likely to be a sequencing artifact was a cluster of highly shared sequence variants.

Note on this clone: What it binds is not known.

PCR involved 60 Vbeta and 13 Jbeta primers. The protocol was immunoSEQ multiplex PCR, while the TCRdb copy is restricted to in-frame clones and leaves out a portion. The sample consists of around 140,000 clones, roughly 78% of them appearing once. The sample consisted of PBMCs. This sequence was found in a man in his fifties or sixties in good health and CMV-seropositive.

The CDR3 DNA reads as TGCGCCAGCACCCAGGGAGGGGGTTACAATGAGCAGTTCTTC. Translating it yields CASTQGGGYNEQFF. The rearrangement joins TRBV5-1 to TRBJ2-1, with D perhaps matching TRBD2 (7 bases). Germline assignment: CDR1 SGHRS and CDR2 YFSETQ. The V end lost 6 bases, the J end lost 4 bases, and 14 bases lay between the germline ends. This CDR3 has 14 amino acids.